This T cell receptor beta chain was captured in a study of patients and donors after allogeneic stem cell transplantation. TCRdb re-derived calls from the RT-PCR reads in MiXCR, one entry per CDR3 protein. Here the sample spans over 400,000 distinct CDR3 sequences, approximately 16% being singletons. A few counts support this clonotype. The ends were cut back, 5 bases at V and 3 bases at J, with 11 bases in the middle. This CDR3 region has 15 residues. Germline V gene sequence: CDR1 MDHEN, CDR2 SYDVKM. The source material was blood, either unsorted or a sorted T cell fraction (not recorded which). The source is a human donor who was either an allogeneic HSCT recipient or a stem cell or donor lymphocyte infusion donor (not recorded which). It is not recorded whose cells these are; they may come from a transplant donor. This chain uses TRBV28 with TRBJ2-6, with unresolved D. The CDR3 sequence: CASSPPRVGANVLTF. The CDR3 region has the DNA TGTGCCAGCAGTCCCCCTCGGGTTGGGGCCAACGTCCTGACTTTC.